This T cell receptor beta chain stems from a study of graft-versus-host responses after intestinal transplantation. Produced via immunoSEQ multiplex PCR; TCRdb's table is partial and in-frame only. Counted here are over 45,000 clones, about 90% occurring once; the ten biggest clones make up 1.5% to 2%. The CDR3 is 14 residues long. Germline loops: CDR1 MNHEY, CDR2 SMNVEV (reference sequence). V lost 6 bases and J 1 base, leaving 12 bases between the germline ends. The material sequenced was PBMCs, taken 26 days after transplant. V and J are TRBV27 and TRBJ2-5, with D uncertain. The receptor's source is a human patient who received an intestinal transplant, so some T cells may come from the graft donor. Written as DNA, the CDR3 is TGTGCCAGCAGCCTAAGCCGGAGCCAAGAGACCCAGTACTTC. Translation gives CASSLSRSQETQYF.